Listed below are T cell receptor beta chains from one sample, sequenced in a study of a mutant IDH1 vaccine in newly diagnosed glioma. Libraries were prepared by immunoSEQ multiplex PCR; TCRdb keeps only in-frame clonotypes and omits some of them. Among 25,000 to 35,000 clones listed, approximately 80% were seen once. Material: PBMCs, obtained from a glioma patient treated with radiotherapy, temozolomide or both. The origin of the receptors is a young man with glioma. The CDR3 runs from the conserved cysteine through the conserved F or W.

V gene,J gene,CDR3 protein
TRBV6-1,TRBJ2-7,CASSSSGESSYEQYF
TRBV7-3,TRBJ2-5,CASTSGRGETQYF
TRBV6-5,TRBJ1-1,CASSRRVGTEAFF
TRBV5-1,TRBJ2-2,CASSSSGEHTGELFF
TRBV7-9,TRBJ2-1,CASTEGLRGNEQFF
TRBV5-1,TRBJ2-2,CASSPIVGRDGELFF
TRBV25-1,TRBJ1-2,CASSDPGTDGYTF
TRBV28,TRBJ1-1,CASTPPGTLNTEAFF
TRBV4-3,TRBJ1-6,CASSPRKGNNSPLHF
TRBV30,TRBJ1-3,CAWSRWDGRSGNTIYF
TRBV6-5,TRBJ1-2,CASSYRGQARPYTF
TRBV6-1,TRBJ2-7,CASSRDRALGEQYF
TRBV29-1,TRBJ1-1,CSVRNTEAFF
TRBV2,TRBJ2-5,CASSLPIQELGETQYF
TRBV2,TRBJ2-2,CASDRGRTGELFF
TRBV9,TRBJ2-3,CASSPYQPSTDTQYF
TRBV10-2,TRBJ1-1,CASGAGGEAFF
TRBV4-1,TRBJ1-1,CASSQGSGQTNTEAFF
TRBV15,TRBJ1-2,CATSRDQAGLGGYTF
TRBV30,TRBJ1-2,CAWSQDPDTYYTF
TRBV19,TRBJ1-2,CASSIKTGGADGYTF
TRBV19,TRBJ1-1,CASSSFEQSEAFF
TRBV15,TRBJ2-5,CATSEGVSAETQYF
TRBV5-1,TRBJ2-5,CASSLERQYQETQYF
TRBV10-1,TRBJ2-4,CASSEYLIRGLALKLAKNIQYF
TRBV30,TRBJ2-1,CASIRGAAYNEQFF
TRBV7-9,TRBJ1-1,CASSLDRERTEAFF
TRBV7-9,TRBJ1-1,CASSLAGKTEAFF
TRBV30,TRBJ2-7,CACPATGTAYEQYF
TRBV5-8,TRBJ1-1,CASSLDLGQEGPNTEAFF
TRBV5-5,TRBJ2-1,CASSLPSGDEQFF
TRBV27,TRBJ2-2,CASSLGVGAGELFF
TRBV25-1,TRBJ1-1,CASLGGGTVGTEAFF
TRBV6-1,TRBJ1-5,CASSEALQDWNQPQHF
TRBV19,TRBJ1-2,CASTGDPGTGSYGYTF
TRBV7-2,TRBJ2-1,CASSSGSYNEQFF
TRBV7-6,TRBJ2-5,CASSPPGETQYF
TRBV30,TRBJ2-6,CAWSGRDTGSSGANVLTF
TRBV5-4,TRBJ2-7,CASSRNRGYEQYF
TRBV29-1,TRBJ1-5,CSVGAEGQPQHF